Following are 11 T cell receptor beta chains from one sample sequenced in a study of cytomegalovirus exposure and HLA in healthy donors. The PCR ran on 60 Vbeta and 13 Jbeta primers. Profiling relied on immunoSEQ multiplex PCR, and the TCRdb table lists in-frame clones only, not all of them. The table has approximately 210,000 clones, about 85% seen once. Sequences were obtained from PBMCs. The receptors were sampled from a woman between 50 and 59 years old in good health and CMV-seropositive.

As for this clone: The same CDR3 is also encoded by other DNA sequences in this sample. The chain is built from TRBV30 and TRBJ2-2; tentative D call: TRBD2 (5 bases). V was shortened by 5 bases and J by 1 base, with 8 bases between the two germline ends. Germline values: CDR1 GTSNPN, CDR2 SVGIG (reference sequence). This CDR3 has 13 amino acids. The CDR3 DNA is TGTGCCTGGGGCGGAGGGAACACCGGGGAGCTGTTTTTT. Its protein product is CAWGGGNTGELFF.

V gene TRBV7-8 combines with J gene TRBJ2-7; 8 bases map to TRBD2. The J segment lost 5 bases and the V segment lost 2 bases, leaving 8 bases of the junction unmatched. The CDR3 sequence is 15 residues long. Germline V lookup: CDR1 SGHVS, CDR2 FQNEAQ. The CDR3 sequence: CASSLREGLRDEQYF. In DNA, the CDR3 is TGTGCCAGCAGCTTACGGGAGGGGCTACGCGACGAGCAGTACTTC.

This chain links TRBV5-6 with TRBJ1-2; 8 nucleotides line up with TRBD1. The trim removed 4 bases at V and 0 bases at J, leaving 5 bases unmatched. The CDR3 contains 15 residues. Germline V CDR1 and CDR2: SGHDT, YYEEEE. The CDR3 spells CASSPGTGANYGYTF. CDR3 sequence (DNA): TGTGCCAGCAGCCCTGGGACAGGCGCTAACTATGGCTACACCTTC.

The chain uses TRBV4-2 and TRBJ2-2; weak D call: TRBD2 (7 bases). The germline V gene encodes CDR1 LGHNA and CDR2 YNFKEQ. V was shortened by 4 bases and J by 6 bases, with 27 bases between the two germline ends. The CDR3 contains 19 residues. CDR3 loop: CASSPHGGPVLANPGELFF. Here the CDR3 DNA reads TGTGCCAGCAGCCCCCACGGGGGGCCGGTCTTGGCAAATCCCGGGGAGCTGTTTTTT.

Worth noting for this clone: The same CDR3 is also encoded by other DNA sequences in this sample. The chain combines TRBV5-1 with TRBJ2-1; D gene ambiguous. There are 13 residues in the CDR3. CDR1 and CDR2 from the germline V gene are SGHRS and YFSETQ. V shed 0 bases and J shed 5 bases, with 6 bases lying between them. The CDR3 DNA follows: TGCGCCAGCAGCTTGGACTTTAACAATGAGCAGTTCTTC. This gives the protein CASSLDFNNEQFF.

The J gene is TRBJ1-2, the V gene TRBV19, with D uncertain. Trimming took 11 bases from V and 1 from J, leaving 26 bases between them. Germline V CDR1 and CDR2: LNHDA, SQIVND (reference sequence). The CDR3 contains 17 residues. The DNA for the CDR3 is TGTGCCTCCAGATTAGGACCCCTCCGCGGGATTAACTATGGCTACACCTTC. Translated: CASRLGPLRGINYGYTF.

The rearrangement links TRBV11-2 to TRBJ2-3; 15 positions agree with TRBD2. Germline V CDR1 and CDR2: SGHAT, FQNNGV. The CDR3 is made up of 16 amino acids. The J segment lost 9 bases and the V segment lost 5 bases, leaving 9 bases of the junction unmatched. This chain's CDR3 is CASSPSGLAGGTTQYF. DNA of the CDR3: TGTGCCAGCAGCCCGAGTGGACTAGCGGGGGGGACGACGCAGTATTTT.

The rearrangement joins TRBV6-6 to TRBJ1-3; 8 bases agree with TRBD1. The V gene's germline CDR1 is MNHNY and CDR2 SVGAGI (reference sequence). V gave up 8 bases and J gave up 3 bases; unmatched junction bases: 6. CDR3 length: 14 amino acids. In nucleotides, the CDR3 is TGTGCCAGCCAAGGACAGGGAAGTGGAAACACCATATATTTT. This translates into CASQGQGSGNTIYF.

This chain connects TRBV29-1 to TRBJ1-3; D gene unclear. The CDR3 is made up of 12 amino acids. Trimming pared 4 bases from V and 0 bases from J, leaving 4 bases between. CDR1 SQVTM and CDR2 ANQGSEA come from the germline V gene. The CDR3 spells CSVGGSGNTIYF. The DNA of the CDR3 is TGCAGCGTTGGCGGCTCTGGAAACACCATATATTTT.

The chain joins TRBV7-9 to TRBJ1-1; D perhaps matches TRBD1 (5 bases). V dropped 1 base and J dropped 1 base, with 19 bases sitting between them. The CDR3 length is 18 residues. CDR1 SEHNR and CDR2 FQNEAQ come from the germline V gene (reference sequence). The CDR3 DNA sequence: TGTGCCAGCAGCTTAGGTTATCGCGGGGCTCGGGGGAACACTGAAGCTTTCTTT. As protein: CASSLGYRGARGNTEAFF.

Concerning this clone itself: One junction end does not reproduce the germline sequence, and a read error may be involved. CDR3 region: CSSSSTGGRDNEQFF. The CDR3 region has the DNA TGTTCCAGCAGCTCGACAGGGGGACGGGACAATGAGCAGTTCTTC. The chain links TRBV7-9 to TRBJ2-1; 9 nucleotides align to TRBD1. The CDR3 totals 15 residues. Germline CDR1 is SEHNR and CDR2 is FQNEAQ (reference sequence).